The 3 T cell receptor beta chains presented below share a single source sample, sequenced in a study of T-cell reconstitution after alpha-beta-depleted transplantation in children. Molecular barcoding with unique molecular identifiers was used for the TCRbeta library. TCRdb itself ran the PCR reads through MiXCR, one entry per CDR3 protein. The table has 500,000 to 750,000 distinct CDR3 sequences, 13% seen once; the top ten hold about 2%. Sequenced here: PBMCs, mostly from graft donor cells, sampled 360 days after TCRalphabeta/CD19-depleted stem cell transplant. The receptors come from a male patient aged 10-17 years who had a stem cell transplant for acute myeloid leukemia, so the T cells may come from the graft donor.

This clonotype has just a few counts. The V gene is TRBV21-1, the J gene TRBJ2-3; the table calls TRBD2, which could not be checked here. TRBV21-1 constitutes a pseudogene. This CDR3 is built from 16 residues. This chain's CDR3 is CASSLFSGRRRDTQYF. CDR3 DNA: TGTGCCAGCAGCCTCTTCAGCGGGAGAAGGAGGGATACGCAGTATTTT.

In this sample, this clonotype turned up many times. This chain connects TRBV12-3 or TRBV12-4 to TRBJ2-7; possible D gene TRBD1, 5 bases. The CDR3 length is 13 residues. V shed 4 bases and J shed 5 bases, with 12 bases lying between them. CDR3 sequence (DNA): TGTGCCAGCAGTTCCAGGGTTTCCCACGAGCAGTACTTC. Its translation is CASSSRVSHEQYF.

V and J are TRBV3-1 and TRBJ2-1; 7 bases match TRBD2. This CDR3 is 16 amino acids long. Trimming removed 0 bases from V and 5 bases from J; junction bases left unmatched: 7. The germline gives CDR1 LGHDT, CDR2 YNNKEL (reference sequence). In DNA, the CDR3 is TGTGCCAGCAGCCAAGATTGGGCTAGCGGAAACAATGAGCAGTTCTTC. It codes for CASSQDWASGNNEQFF.